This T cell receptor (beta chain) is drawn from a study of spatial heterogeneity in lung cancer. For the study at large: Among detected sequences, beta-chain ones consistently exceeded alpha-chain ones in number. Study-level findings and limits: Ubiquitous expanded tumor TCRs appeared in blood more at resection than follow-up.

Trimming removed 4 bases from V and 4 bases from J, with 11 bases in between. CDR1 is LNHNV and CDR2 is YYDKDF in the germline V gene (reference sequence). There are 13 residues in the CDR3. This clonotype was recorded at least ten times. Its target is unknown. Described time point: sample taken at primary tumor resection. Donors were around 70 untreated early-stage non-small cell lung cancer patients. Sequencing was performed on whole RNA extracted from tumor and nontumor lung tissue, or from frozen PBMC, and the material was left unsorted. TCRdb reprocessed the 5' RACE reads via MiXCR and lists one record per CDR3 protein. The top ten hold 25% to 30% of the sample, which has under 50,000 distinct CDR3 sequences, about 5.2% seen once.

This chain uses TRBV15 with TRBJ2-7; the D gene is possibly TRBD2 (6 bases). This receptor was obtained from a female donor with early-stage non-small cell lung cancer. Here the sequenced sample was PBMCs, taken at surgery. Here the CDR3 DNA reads TGTGCCACCAGCATTGCCGGGGGTTACGAGCAGTACTTC. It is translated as CATSIAGGYEQYF. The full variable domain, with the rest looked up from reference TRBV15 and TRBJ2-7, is DAMVIQNPRYQVTQFGKPVTLSCSQTLNHNVMYWYQQKSSQAPKLLFHYYDKDFNNEADTPDNFQSRRPNTSFCFLDIRSPGLGDTAMYLCATSIAGGYEQYFGPGTRLTVT.